This TCR beta chain was retrieved from a study of control samples from healthy donors and cancer patients (dated by TCRdb to 2020 to 2022). For CDR1 and CDR2, the germline V gene lists KGHDR and SFDVKD. V and J lose 5 bases and 2 bases, and a span of 15 bases separates them. The CDR3 spans 15 residues, from the cysteine through the phenylalanine. Only the CDR3 portion is preserved as DNA: 45 bases, with reading frame beginning at the first base. Of note for this clone: This clone's antigen is unknown. No base quality information exists; no much larger clone differs at one position.

Library preparation used the immunoSEQ multiplex PCR assay. The table comes from immuneACCESS by way of TCRdb, which keeps in-frame sequences with V and J called. Part of the clones is missing from these tables; in studies checked, under half for an unresolved V gene and the rest for unknown reasons. The sample table contains 110,000 to 150,000 clones; only one count was recorded for 89% of them. Of the sample, around 4.9% is held by the ten largest clones. This sequence originates from a man aged 30-40 years in good health. The sample consisted of blood. The rearranged segments are TRBV24-1 and TRBJ2-7; the D gene is perhaps TRBD2, from 5 matching bases. The CDR3 here reads CATSVSTGNAYEQYF. The DNA sequence is TGTGCCACCAGTGTGTCGACGGGAAACGCCTACGAGCAGTACTTC.